Following are 2 T cell receptor beta chains from one sample sequenced in a study of shared clonotypes between healthy human individuals. Assay used: immunoSEQ multiplex PCR; TCRdb lists only in-frame clones, some missing. Here the sample spans about 2 million clones, 85% to 95% being singletons. Sequencing was done on a sample of naive CD4+ T cells sorted from blood. Stated subset: CD45RA+ positively selected. The receptors shown here come from a man in his late teens or twenties in good health.

This chain joins TRBV2 and TRBJ2-7, with 11 bases that match TRBD2. This CDR3 is 15 amino acids long. Germline values: CDR1 SNHLY, CDR2 FYNNEI. V gave up 3 bases and J gave up 3 bases; unmatched junction bases: 4. In DNA, the CDR3 is TGTGCCAGCAGTGACTATACTAGCGGGAGCTACGAGCAGTACTTC. Translation: CASSDYTSGSYEQYF.

This chain joins TRBV4-3 and TRBJ2-1; the D gene is possibly TRBD2 (6 bases). The CDR3 has 18 amino acids. Germline CDR1 LGHNA, CDR2 YSLEER. The V end lost 0 bases, the J end lost 0 bases, and 15 bases lay between the germline ends. The CDR3 DNA reads as TGCGCCAGCAGCCAAGAACGAGGCGGGGTATACTCCTACAATGAGCAGTTCTTC. As protein: CASSQERGGVYSYNEQFF.